This T cell receptor (beta chain) was captured by sequencing in a study of cytomegalovirus exposure and HLA in healthy donors. Regarding the study as a whole: Apart from CMV serostatus, no immune exposure information was available.

As concerns this clone: Its antigen is unidentified.

With 60 Vbeta and 13 Jbeta primers, the PCR was carried out. The repertoire was sequenced with immunoSEQ multiplex PCR; TCRdb's copy has only in-frame clones and lacks some. The table lists some 220,000 clones, around 80% of them singletons. Sample: PBMCs. This receptor was identified in a boy younger than 18 in good health and CMV-seronegative.

In DNA, the CDR3 is TGTGCCAGCAGCCCCCAACCGGAGGACCTCTATGGCTACACCTTC. Translated, it gives CASSPQPEDLYGYTF. The chain uses TRBV11-3 and TRBJ1-2, with D uncertain. V was cut by 5 bases and J by 4 bases, with 17 bases left in between. In germline, CDR1 is SGHNT, CDR2 YENEEA. The CDR3 runs to 15 residues.